This T cell receptor (beta chain) was captured by sequencing in a study of early T cells in non-severe SARS-CoV-2 infection. Turning to the study itself: The study sequenced bulk RNA from unsorted whole blood, with chains unpaired. Study-level findings and limits: Using VDJdb, the matching emphasized anti-spike CD8 responses while missing private and CD4 specificities.

Attachment of unique molecular identifiers was made to individual cDNA molecules. Using its own MiXCR run on the 5' RACE reads, TCRdb lists one record per CDR3 protein. Altogether 50,000 to 80,000 distinct CDR3 sequences are present, 4.9% being singletons, with the ten largest covering just under 5%. As for this clonotype: Its antigen is currently unknown.

CDR1 is SGHRS, CDR2 YFSETQ, per germline. J lost 6 bases, V lost 0 bases, and 6 bases had no gene match. This CDR3 has 15 amino acids. Sequenced material: whole blood. This TCR was recovered from an adult who was a healthcare worker with PCR-confirmed SARS-CoV-2 infection or an uninfected control (not recorded which). J is TRBJ2-3 and V is TRBV5-1, with 8 bases aligning to TRBD2. The CDR3 DNA sequence: TGCGCCAGCAGCTTGGAGGGGACTAGAGCTGATACGCAGTATTTT. It yields the protein CASSLEGTRADTQYF.